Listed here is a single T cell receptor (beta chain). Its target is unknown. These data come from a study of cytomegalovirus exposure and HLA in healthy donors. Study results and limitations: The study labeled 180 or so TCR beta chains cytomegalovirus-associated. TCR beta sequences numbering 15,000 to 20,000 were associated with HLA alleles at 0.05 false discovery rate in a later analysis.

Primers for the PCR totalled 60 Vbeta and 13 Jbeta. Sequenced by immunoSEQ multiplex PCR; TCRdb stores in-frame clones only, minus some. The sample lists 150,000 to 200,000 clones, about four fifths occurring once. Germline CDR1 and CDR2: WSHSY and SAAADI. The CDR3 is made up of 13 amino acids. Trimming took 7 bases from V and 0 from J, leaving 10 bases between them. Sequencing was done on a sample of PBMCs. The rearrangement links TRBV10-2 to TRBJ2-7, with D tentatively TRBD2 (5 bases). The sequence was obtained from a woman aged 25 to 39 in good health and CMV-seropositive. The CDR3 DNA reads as TGCGCCAGCACTCTGGGGAGCTCCTACGAGCAGTACTTC. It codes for CASTLGSSYEQYF.